This is a list of T cell receptor beta chains from one sample in a study of CD8+ T cells in alopecia areata. TCRdb keeps only in-frame clones here, not all; method: immunoSEQ multiplex PCR. The sample has about 76,000 clones, around 66% seen once; the top ten hold 20% to 25%. Sample: CD8+ T cells sorted from blood, taken at week 24, from a patient treated with tofacitinib. Receptor source: a human donor with alopecia areata. Both conserved end residues are part of each CDR3. The D gene is left open where the match is weak. Where a row states a size, it is once, few, many or the class of an expanded clone; other rows omit it.

clone size	V gene	J gene	D gene	CDR3 protein	CDR3 DNA
-	TRBV29-1	TRBJ2-7	-	CSVEGPGSYEQYF	TGCAGCGTTGAAGGTCCAGGGTCCTACGAGCAGTACTTC
-	TRBV29-1	TRBJ1-1	TRBD1	CSVWTGNTEAFF	TGCAGCGTATGGACAGGGAACACTGAAGCTTTCTTT
few	TRBV7-7	TRBJ2-3	TRBD1	CASSPKVGGSDTQYF	TGTGCCAGCAGCCCCAAAGTAGGGGGCTCAGATACGCAGTATTTT
-	TRBV27	TRBJ2-1	-	CASSLPGLIYNEQFF	TGTGCCAGCAGTTTACCGGGACTGATCTACAATGAGCAGTTCTTC
-	TRBV27	TRBJ1-2	-	CATLSVNYGYTF	TGTGCCACCCTTAGTGTGAACTATGGCTACACCTTC
-	TRBV6-1	TRBJ2-5	TRBD2	CASSRLAGGETQYF	TGTGCCAGCAGCCGACTAGCGGGAGGGGAGACCCAGTACTTC
few	TRBV28	TRBJ1-2	TRBD1	CASSLVDDRGMSYGYTF	TGTGCCAGCAGTTTGGTGGACGACAGGGGGATGAGCTATGGCTACACCTTC
-	TRBV7-9	TRBJ1-2	TRBD1	CASSSRQGIYGYTF	TGTGCCAGCAGCTCCCGACAGGGTATCTATGGCTACACCTTC
-	TRBV27	TRBJ2-1	TRBD2	CASSSGTSGKKQFF	TGTGCCAGCAGTTCCGGGACTAGCGGGAAAAAGCAGTTCTTC
-	TRBV9	TRBJ2-5	-	CASSANQETQYF	TGTGCCAGCAGCGCAAATCAAGAGACCCAGTACTTC
-	TRBV2	TRBJ2-2	-	CASSEVYTGELFF	TGTGCCAGCAGTGAAGTCTACACCGGGGAGCTGTTTTTT
few	TRBV5-6	TRBJ1-6	-	CASSLDRRNSPLHF	TGTGCCAGCAGCTTGGACAGAAGAAATTCACCCCTCCACTTT
-	TRBV5-4	TRBJ2-3	-	CASSFDGGTDTQYF	TGTGCCAGCAGCTTTGACGGGGGCACAGATACGCAGTATTTT
-	TRBV6-5	TRBJ1-5	TRBD1	CASGNRGLGQPQHF	TGTGCCAGCGGAAACAGGGGGTTAGGTCAGCCCCAGCATTTT
-	TRBV5-6	TRBJ2-7	-	CASSVSGTYYEQYF	TGTGCCAGCAGCGTATCCGGGACATACTACGAGCAGTACTTC
-	TRBV6-5	TRBJ1-2	TRBD1	CASSYSFRDSRPYTF	TGTGCCAGCAGTTACAGTTTCCGGGACAGTAGACCCTACACCTTC
-	TRBV4-1	TRBJ2-4	-	CASSQPRGLAKNIQYF	TGCGCCAGCAGCCAGCCGAGGGGCCTGGCCAAAAACATTCAGTACTTC
-	TRBV6-5	TRBJ2-1	-	CASSYSRDYNEQFF	TGTGCCAGCAGTTATTCCCGGGACTACAATGAGCAGTTCTTC
-	TRBV30	TRBJ1-1	-	CAWSVRWTTNTEAFF	TGTGCCTGGAGCGTCAGGTGGACCACTAACACTGAAGCTTTCTTT
-	TRBV4-3	TRBJ2-7	-	CASSQDRRQFDEQYF	TGCGCCAGCAGCCAGGATAGGAGACAGTTTGACGAGCAGTACTTC
-	TRBV5-6	TRBJ2-3	-	CASSPVMGTQYF	TGTGCCAGCAGCCCCGTAATGGGTACGCAGTATTTT
-	TRBV7-6	TRBJ2-5	TRBD2	CASSLRPTSGGGETQYF	TGTGCCAGCAGCTTACGACCCACTAGCGGGGGAGGGGAGACCCAGTACTTC
few	TRBV2	TRBJ2-1	TRBD1	CASSRPGQFYNEQFF	TGTGCCAGCAGTCGACCGGGACAGTTCTACAATGAGCAGTTCTTC
-	TRBV7-3	TRBJ1-1	TRBD1	CASSTDRGAEAFF	TGTGCCAGCAGCACCGACAGGGGAGCTGAAGCTTTCTTT
-	TRBV7-2	TRBJ1-2	TRBD1	CASSLEGTGEGYTF	TGTGCCAGCAGCTTAGAAGGGACAGGGGAAGGCTACACCTTC
-	TRBV4-3	TRBJ2-2	-	CASSQDSRTWAGELFF	TGCGCCAGCAGCCAAGATTCTAGGACATGGGCCGGGGAGCTGTTTTTT
-	TRBV2	TRBJ2-1	TRBD2	CASRTSLAGNYNEQFF	TGTGCCAGCAGGACCTCACTAGCGGGGAACTACAATGAGCAGTTCTTC
-	TRBV9	TRBJ2-3	TRBD2	CASSHAGGPTDTQYF	TGTGCCAGCAGCCACGCGGGAGGGCCTACAGATACGCAGTATTTT
-	TRBV5-6	TRBJ1-5	TRBD1	CASSLGQGYQPQHF	TGTGCCAGCAGCTTGGGACAGGGTTATCAGCCCCAGCATTTT
few	TRBV7-9	TRBJ2-7	-	CASSPTGDGKYEQYF	TGTGCCAGCAGCCCGACCGGGGACGGCAAATACGAGCAGTACTTC
-	TRBV21-1	TRBJ2-5	-	CASSNLGRTQETQYF	TGTGCCAGCAGCAATTTAGGGCGGACCCAAGAGACCCAGTACTTC
-	TRBV2	TRBJ2-7	-	CASSDGVYEQYF	TGTGCCAGCAGTGATGGCGTTTACGAGCAGTACTTC
-	TRBV7-9	TRBJ2-5	TRBD2	CASSSPSGGQETQYF	TGTGCCAGCAGCTCCCCTAGCGGGGGACAAGAGACCCAGTACTTC
few	TRBV30	TRBJ2-7	TRBD2	CAWEPGLSYEQYF	TGTGCCTGGGAACCGGGACTATCCTACGAGCAGTACTTC
few	TRBV28	TRBJ1-2	-	CASSILQGSVYGYTF	TGTGCCAGCTCAATCTTACAGGGTTCTGTCTATGGCTACACCTTC
-	TRBV4-3	TRBJ2-7	-	CASSQESGGTYEQYF	TGCGCCAGCAGCCAAGAGTCAGGGGGGACCTACGAGCAGTACTTC
-	TRBV2	TRBJ2-7	-	CASSEALLGQGSYEQYF	TGTGCCAGCAGTGAAGCCCTACTTGGGCAGGGCTCCTACGAGCAGTACTTC
-	TRBV5-6	TRBJ1-2	-	CASSSGQNSNYGYTF	TGTGCCAGCAGCTCAGGACAGAATTCTAACTATGGCTACACCTTC
-	TRBV29-1	TRBJ2-1	-	CSVEDLTGAESEQFF	TGCAGCGTTGAAGATCTGACTGGGGCAGAAAGTGAGCAGTTCTTC
few	TRBV7-9	TRBJ1-5	-	CASSPGEAGWGNQPQHF	TGTGCCAGCAGCCCCGGGGAGGCAGGGTGGGGCAATCAGCCCCAGCATTTT
-	TRBV4-3	TRBJ1-2	-	CASSQAGQDYGYTF	TGCGCCAGCAGCCAAGCTGGGCAGGACTATGGCTACACCTTC
-	TRBV7-3	TRBJ2-3	-	CASSSGPSPGGTDTQYF	TGTGCCAGCAGCTCGGGTCCTAGCCCCGGCGGCACAGATACGCAGTATTTT
-	TRBV5-1	TRBJ1-1	-	CASSLVVNTEAFF	TGCGCCAGCAGCTTGGTAGTGAACACTGAAGCTTTCTTT
-	TRBV5-6	TRBJ1-4	-	CASSRRDSLNEKLFF	TGTGCCAGCAGCCGCCGCGACAGCCTTAATGAAAAACTGTTTTTT
-	TRBV4-3	TRBJ1-1	TRBD1	CASRGRDSEAFF	TGCGCCAGCAGAGGCCGGGACAGTGAAGCTTTCTTT
-	TRBV9	TRBJ2-2	-	CASDQPGAGELFF	TGTGCCAGCGACCAGCCAGGGGCCGGGGAGCTGTTTTTT
-	TRBV6-5	TRBJ2-7	-	CASSPGTIPSYEQYF	TGTGCCAGCAGCCCCGGGACAATCCCCTCCTACGAGCAGTACTTC
once	TRBV4-1	TRBJ2-4	TRBD1	CASSRGTGAKNIQYF	TGCGCCAGCAGCCGGGGGACAGGAGCCAAAAACATTCAGTACTTC
once	TRBV9	TRBJ2-1	-	CASSAPKRVYDNEQFF	TGTGCCAGCAGCGCTCCGAAGCGGGTGTACGACAATGAGCAGTTCTTC
-	TRBV29-1	TRBJ2-4	TRBD1	CSVEDGQGVIQYF	TGCAGCGTTGAAGACGGACAGGGGGTCATTCAGTACTTC
-	TRBV15	TRBJ2-5	TRBD1	CATNAGQGRQETQYF	TGTGCCACCAATGCGGGACAGGGGCGTCAAGAGACCCAGTACTTC
-	TRBV27	TRBJ2-6	-	CASSAQVSGANVLTF	TGTGCCAGCAGTGCACAGGTCTCTGGGGCCAACGTCCTGACTTTC
-	TRBV25-1	TRBJ2-7	-	CASSENRDGFDEQYF	TGTGCCAGCAGTGAAAACAGGGACGGGTTCGACGAGCAGTACTTC
-	TRBV27	TRBJ2-7	-	CASSSSTRTSSYEQYF	TGTGCCAGCAGTTCATCGACTCGTACAAGCTCCTACGAGCAGTACTTC
-	TRBV19	TRBJ2-1	TRBD1	CASSMGQSSSYNEQFF	TGTGCCAGTAGTATGGGACAGTCGAGCTCCTACAATGAGCAGTTCTTC
few	TRBV2	TRBJ2-5	-	CASSAGPRGQETQYF	TGTGCCAGCAGTGCAGGACCAAGAGGGCAAGAGACCCAGTACTTC
-	TRBV18	TRBJ1-5	-	CASSPPETPGQPQHF	TGTGCCAGCTCACCACCGGAGACACCCGGGCAGCCCCAGCATTTT
medium-sized	TRBV4-1	TRBJ1-1	-	CASSQVSARTEAFF	TGCGCCAGCAGCCAAGTGAGTGCGAGAACTGAAGCTTTCTTT